This T cell receptor (beta chain) was documented in a study of graft-versus-host responses after intestinal transplantation. Whole-study context: Anti-thymocyte globulin was used for induction in all recipients, who then took tacrolimus and steroids for approximately three years.

The CDR3 length is 14 residues. V lost 7 bases and J lost 4, with 16 bases in between. Germline V gives CDR1 MDHEN, CDR2 SYDVKM. The data were produced by immunoSEQ multiplex PCR, yet TCRdb's version contains in-frame clones alone and is incomplete. The sample yields about 120,000 clones, around 95% seen once. As regards this clone: What it recognizes is unknown.

The chain couples TRBV28 to TRBJ1-2; no reliable D call. Material: unstimulated CD8+ T cells sorted from spleen or lymph node cells, obtained before intestinal transplant. This sequence originates from a human donor who received an intestinal transplant. DNA for the CDR3: TGTGCCAGCAATGTTTTAAGAGGCCCCTATGGCTACACCTTC. Encoded protein: CASNVLRGPYGYTF.